The source of this T cell receptor beta chain is a study of blood T cell repertoires in COVID-19. In the study overall: The United States, Italy and Spain were the sources of the acute and convalescent COVID-19 samples.

There are 15 residues in the CDR3. With V trimmed by 0 bases and J by 4 bases, 3 bases remained unmatched. Germline CDR1 is SGHRS and CDR2 is YFSETQ. The protocol was immunoSEQ multiplex PCR, while the TCRdb copy is restricted to in-frame clones and leaves out a portion. The table lists 150,000 to 200,000 clones, approximately 88% of them singletons. The rearrangement joins TRBV5-1 to TRBJ1-3; 8 bases are a match to TRBD1. This TCR derives from a middle-aged man with acute or convalescent COVID-19. The sequenced sample consisted of peripheral blood. CDR3 region: CASSLGTGSGNTIYF. CDR3 bases: TGCGCCAGCAGCTTGGGGACAGGGTCAGGAAACACCATATATTTT.